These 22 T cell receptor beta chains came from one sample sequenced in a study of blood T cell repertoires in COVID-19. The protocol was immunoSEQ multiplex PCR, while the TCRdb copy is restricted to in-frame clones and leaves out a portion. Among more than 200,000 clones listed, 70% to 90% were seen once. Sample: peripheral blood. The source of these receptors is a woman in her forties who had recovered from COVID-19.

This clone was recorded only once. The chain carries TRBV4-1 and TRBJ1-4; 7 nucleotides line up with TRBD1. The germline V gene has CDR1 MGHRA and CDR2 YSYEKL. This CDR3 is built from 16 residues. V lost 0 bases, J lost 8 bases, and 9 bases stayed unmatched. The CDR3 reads CASSQEERQGREKLFF. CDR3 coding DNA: TGCGCCAGCAGCCAAGAAGAACGACAGGGAAGGGAAAAACTGTTTTTT.

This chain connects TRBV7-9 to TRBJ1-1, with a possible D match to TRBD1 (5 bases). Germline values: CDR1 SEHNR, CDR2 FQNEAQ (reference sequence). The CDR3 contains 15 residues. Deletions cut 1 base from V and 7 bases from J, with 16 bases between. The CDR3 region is CASSLVNSGQGEAFF. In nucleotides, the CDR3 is TGTGCCAGCAGCTTAGTAAACTCCGGCCAGGGTGAAGCTTTCTTT.

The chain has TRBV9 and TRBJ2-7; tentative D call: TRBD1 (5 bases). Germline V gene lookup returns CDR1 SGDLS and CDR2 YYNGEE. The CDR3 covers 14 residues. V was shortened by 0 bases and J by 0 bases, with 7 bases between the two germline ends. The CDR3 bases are TGTGCCAGCAGCGTAGGGGGCAGCTCCTACGAGCAGTACTTC. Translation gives CASSVGGSSYEQYF.

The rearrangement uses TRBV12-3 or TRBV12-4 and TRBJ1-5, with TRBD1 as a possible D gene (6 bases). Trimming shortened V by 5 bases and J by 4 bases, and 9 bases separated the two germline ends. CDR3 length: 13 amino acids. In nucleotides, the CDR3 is TGTGCCAGCAGTCCAGGGGTTAATCAGCCCCAGCATTTT. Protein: CASSPGVNQPQHF.

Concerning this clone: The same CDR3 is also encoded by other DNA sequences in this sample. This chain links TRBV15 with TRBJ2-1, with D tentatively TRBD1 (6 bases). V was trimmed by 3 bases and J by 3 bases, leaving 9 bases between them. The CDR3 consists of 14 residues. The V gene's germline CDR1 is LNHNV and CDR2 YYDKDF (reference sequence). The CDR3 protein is CATSRDRGYNEQFF. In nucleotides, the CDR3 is TGTGCCACCAGCAGGGACAGAGGCTACAATGAGCAGTTCTTC.

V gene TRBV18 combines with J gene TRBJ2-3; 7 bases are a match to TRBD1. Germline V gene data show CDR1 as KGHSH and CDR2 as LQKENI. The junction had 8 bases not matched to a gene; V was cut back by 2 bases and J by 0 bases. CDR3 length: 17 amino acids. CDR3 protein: CASSPFKTGLSTDTQYF. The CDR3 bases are TGTGCCAGCTCACCATTTAAGACAGGGCTAAGCACAGATACGCAGTATTTT.

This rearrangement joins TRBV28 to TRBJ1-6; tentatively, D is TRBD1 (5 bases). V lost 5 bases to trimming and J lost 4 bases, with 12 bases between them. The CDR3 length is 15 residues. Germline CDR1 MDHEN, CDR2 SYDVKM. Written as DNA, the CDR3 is TGTGCCAGCAGTCCATCCCGGGGGTATAATTCACCCCTCCACTTT. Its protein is CASSPSRGYNSPLHF.

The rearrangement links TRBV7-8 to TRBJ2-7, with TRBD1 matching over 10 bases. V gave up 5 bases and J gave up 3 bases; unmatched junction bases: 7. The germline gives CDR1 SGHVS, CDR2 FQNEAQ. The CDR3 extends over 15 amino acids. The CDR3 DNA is TGTGCCAGCAGCCTTCCGGGACAGGGGAGCTACGAGCAGTACTTC. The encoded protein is CASSLPGQGSYEQYF.

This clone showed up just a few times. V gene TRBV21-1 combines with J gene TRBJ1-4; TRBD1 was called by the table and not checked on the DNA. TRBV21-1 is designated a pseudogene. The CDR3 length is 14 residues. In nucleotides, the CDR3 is TGTGCCAGCAGCAAAAGACAGGGCGGCGAAAAACTGTTTTTT. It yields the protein CASSKRQGGEKLFF.

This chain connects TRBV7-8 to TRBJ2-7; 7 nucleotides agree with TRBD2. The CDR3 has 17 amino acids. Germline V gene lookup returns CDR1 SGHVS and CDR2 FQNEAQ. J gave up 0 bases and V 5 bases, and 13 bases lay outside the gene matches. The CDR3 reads CASSPRGSGYFSYEQYF. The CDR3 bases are TGTGCCAGCAGCCCACGAGGTAGCGGGTATTTCTCCTACGAGCAGTACTTC.

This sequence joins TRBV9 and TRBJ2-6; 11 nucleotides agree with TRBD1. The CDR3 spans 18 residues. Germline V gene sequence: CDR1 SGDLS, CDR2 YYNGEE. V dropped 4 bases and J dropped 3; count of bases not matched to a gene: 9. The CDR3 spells CASSTDRTGGFGANVLTF. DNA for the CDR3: TGTGCCAGCAGCACCGACCGGACAGGGGGCTTTGGGGCCAACGTCCTGACTTTC.

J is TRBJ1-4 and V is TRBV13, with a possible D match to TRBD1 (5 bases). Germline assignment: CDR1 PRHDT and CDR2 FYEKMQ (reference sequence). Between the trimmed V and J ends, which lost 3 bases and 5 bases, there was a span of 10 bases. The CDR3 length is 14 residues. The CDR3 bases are TGTGCCAGCAGCTTGGGGGGGAGAAATGAAAAACTGTTTTTT. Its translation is CASSLGGRNEKLFF.

CDR3 in amino acids: CASSGGQPRETQYF. The CDR3 DNA sequence: TGTGCCAGCAGCGGGGGACAGCCTCGAGAGACCCAGTACTTC. The J gene is TRBJ2-5, the V gene TRBV9; 7 bases are a match to TRBD1. This CDR3 contains 14 residues. V gave up 3 bases and J gave up 4 bases; unmatched junction bases: 6. Germline lookup yields CDR1 SGDLS and CDR2 YYNGEE. Looking up the rest from reference TRBV9 and TRBJ2-5 gives the full variable domain: DSGVTQTPKHLITATGQRVTLRCSPRSGDLSVYWYQQSLDQGLQFLIQYYNGEERAKGNILERFSAQQFPDLHSELNLSSLELGDSALYFCASSGGQPRETQYFGPGTRLLVL.

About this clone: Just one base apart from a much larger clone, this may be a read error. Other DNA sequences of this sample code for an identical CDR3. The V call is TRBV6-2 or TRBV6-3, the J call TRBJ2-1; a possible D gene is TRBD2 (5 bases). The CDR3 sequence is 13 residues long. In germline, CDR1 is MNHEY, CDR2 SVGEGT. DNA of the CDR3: TGTGCCAGTAGTTACCGGGACTACAATGAGCAGTTCTTC. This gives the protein CASSYRDYNEQFF.

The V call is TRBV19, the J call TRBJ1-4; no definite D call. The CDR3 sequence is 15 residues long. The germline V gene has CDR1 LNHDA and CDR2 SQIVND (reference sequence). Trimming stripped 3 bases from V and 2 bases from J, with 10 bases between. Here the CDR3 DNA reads TGTGCCAGTAGTATTGTGGCCAGGACTAATGAAAAACTGTTTTTT. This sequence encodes CASSIVARTNEKLFF.

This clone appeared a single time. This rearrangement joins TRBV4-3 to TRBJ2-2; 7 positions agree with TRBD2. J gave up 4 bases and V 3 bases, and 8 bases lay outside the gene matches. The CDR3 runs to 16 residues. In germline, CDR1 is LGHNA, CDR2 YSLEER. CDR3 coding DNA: TGCGCCAGCAGCCATGTCTATGGGGGGGTCACCGGGGAGCTGTTTTTT. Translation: CASSHVYGGVTGELFF.

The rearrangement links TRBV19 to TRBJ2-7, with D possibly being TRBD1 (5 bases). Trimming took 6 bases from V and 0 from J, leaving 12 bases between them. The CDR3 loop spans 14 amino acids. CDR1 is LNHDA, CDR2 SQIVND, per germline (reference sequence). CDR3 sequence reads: CASSSTANSYEQYF. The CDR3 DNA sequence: TGTGCCAGTAGCTCGACAGCCAACTCCTACGAGCAGTACTTC.

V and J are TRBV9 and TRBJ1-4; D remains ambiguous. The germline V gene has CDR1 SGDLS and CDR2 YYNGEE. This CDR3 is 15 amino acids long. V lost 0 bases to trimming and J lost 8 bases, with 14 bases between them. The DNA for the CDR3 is TGTGCCAGCAGCGTAGATCCGGGAGTGAAGGAAAAACTGTTTTTT. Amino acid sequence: CASSVDPGVKEKLFF.

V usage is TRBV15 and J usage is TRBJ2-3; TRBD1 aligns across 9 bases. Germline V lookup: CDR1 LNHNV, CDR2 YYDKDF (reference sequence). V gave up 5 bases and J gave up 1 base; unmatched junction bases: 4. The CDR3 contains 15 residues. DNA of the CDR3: TGTGCCACCAGCCCCCGGGACAGGGGCACAGATACGCAGTATTTT. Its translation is CATSPRDRGTDTQYF.

The CDR3 loop reads CASSPRDRGYGYTF. CDR3 coding DNA: TGTGCCAGCAGCCCCCGGGACAGGGGCTATGGCTACACCTTC. The gene calls are TRBV6-2 or TRBV6-3 and TRBJ1-2; 10 bases are a match to TRBD1. The V and J ends lost 6 bases and 4 bases, in that order; junction bases with no gene match: 5. Per germline, CDR1 MNHEY and CDR2 SVGEGT. The CDR3 has 14 amino acids.

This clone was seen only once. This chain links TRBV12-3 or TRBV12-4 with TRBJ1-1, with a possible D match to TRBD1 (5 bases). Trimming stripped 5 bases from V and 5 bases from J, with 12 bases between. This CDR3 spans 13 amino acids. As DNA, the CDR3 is TGTGCCAGCAGTCCCTCGGGGGTAACTGAAGCTTTCTTT. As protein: CASSPSGVTEAFF.

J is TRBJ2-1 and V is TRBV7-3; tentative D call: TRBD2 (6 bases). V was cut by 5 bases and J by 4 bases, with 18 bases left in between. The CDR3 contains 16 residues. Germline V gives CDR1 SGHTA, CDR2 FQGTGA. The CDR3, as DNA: TGTGCCAGCAGCCAGACCGCGGGACTTTTATACAATGAGCAGTTCTTC. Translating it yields CASSQTAGLLYNEQFF.